These T cell receptor beta chains were read from a single sample in a study of T cell responses to AZD1222 COVID-19 vaccine. Some clones are missing from TCRdb's copy, which holds only in-frame ones; the method was immunoSEQ multiplex PCR. The sample consists of roughly 120,000 clones, over 75% of them appearing once. Specimen: peripheral blood, collected on day 0 of AZD1222 vaccination. The receptors derive from an adult in good health. The CDR3 runs from the conserved cysteine through the conserved F or W.

CDR3 protein,V gene
CASRPSLYSGNTIYF,TRBV4-3
CASSQGYAYEQYF,TRBV3-1/TRBV3-2
CASRPLAGDTGELFF,TRBV27
CASSLVNNQPQHF,TRBV12-3/TRBV12-4
CSVQPGAGELFF,TRBV29-1
CASSLGGGLRSPLHF,TRBV27
CASSPGGGGKLFF,TRBV7-3
CASSIVAGYEQYF,TRBV19
CASSPRGDASGNTIYF,TRBV9
CSVEGATTPTSYNEQFF,TRBV29-1
CASCPDRYAPQHF,TRBV2
CASSHGVETQYF,TRBV12-3/TRBV12-4
CASSPPRSGANVLTF,TRBV3-1/TRBV3-2
CASSLQDRGRNTEAFF,TRBV3-1/TRBV3-2
CASSSTGGEGNIQYF,TRBV7-2
CASSPSGLPYGYTF,TRBV7-9
CASSGQPGASYEQYF,TRBV7-6
CASSQVSTGAEAFF,TRBV4-3
CASSLSSMGYNEQFF,TRBV7-8
CASSLGWDRVANTGELFF,TRBV13
CASSYGARGGEQFF,TRBV6-5
CASQPAINTDTQYF,TRBV4-1
CASSTVRQETQYF,TRBV12-3/TRBV12-4
CASSNLERRGETQYF,TRBV19
CASSQDGGGTSVHNEQFF,TRBV4-1
CASSPSGRTRGTGELFF,TRBV18
CASSLSRTSGKIYNEQFF,TRBV5-1
CATGEGAPAYGYTF,TRBV10-2
CASSPPTAGELFF,TRBV18
CASSEARLQPQHF,TRBV6-1
CASSPPTSGSYEQYF,TRBV7-9